This T cell receptor beta chain is drawn from a study of blood T cell repertoires in COVID-19. Looking at the study overall: COVID-19 samples, acute and convalescent, were from the United States, Italy and Spain. T cells, B-cell-depleted T cells, or PBMCs supplied cDNA or gDNA.

Germline V gives CDR1 SGHTA, CDR2 FQGNSA. V was trimmed by 0 bases and J by 5 bases, leaving 14 bases between them. CDR3 length equals 16 residues. Original data processing: Estimated nucleated cell counts came from reference gene primer amplification. The assay was immunoSEQ multiplex PCR, and TCRdb's table has in-frame clones only and misses some. V and J calls and clone size are as listed in that table; D and trimming were resolved from the DNA. The sample records around 60,000 clones, 86% being singletons. Sequenced: peripheral blood. The origin of this receptor is a woman older than 75 with acute or convalescent COVID-19. The chain is built from TRBV7-2 and TRBJ2-1; TRBD2 might be the D (7 bases). The CDR3 is CASSLAGGWGHNEQFF. CDR3 bases: TGTGCCAGCAGCTTAGCGGGAGGGTGGGGGCACAATGAGCAGTTCTTC.